What follows are 18 T cell receptor beta chains derived from one specimen sequenced in a study of neurological immune-mediated disorders. A single record per CDR3 protein comes from TCRdb applying MiXCR to the 5' RACE reads. The sample yields around 58,000 distinct CDR3 sequences, roughly 3.5% seen once. Sequencing was done on a sample of PBMCs. The receptors originated from a woman aged 60-70 years with multiple sclerosis.

This clonotype was counted at least ten times. The chain recombines TRBV28 with TRBJ1-1; unclear D gene. V dropped 3 bases and J dropped 0 bases, with 14 bases sitting between them. The germline V gene encodes CDR1 MDHEN and CDR2 SYDVKM. The CDR3 covers 16 residues. CDR3 loop: CASSFWSGGMNTEAFF. The CDR3 coding sequence is TGTGCCAGCAGTTTTTGGTCGGGAGGGATGAACACTGAAGCTTTCTTT.

In nucleotides, the CDR3 is TGTGCCAGCAGTGAATTGGCAAGCAATCAGCCCCAGCATTTT. Its protein product is CASSELASNQPQHF. This chain uses TRBV25-1 with TRBJ1-5, with D unresolved. Deletions cut 1 base from V and 1 base from J, with 5 bases between. The CDR3 extends over 14 amino acids. The germline V gene encodes CDR1 MGHDK and CDR2 SYGVNS.

This clonotype occurred many times. This chain's CDR3 is CASSETDRTSGANVLTF. The DNA of the CDR3 is TGTGCCAGCAGTGAGACCGACAGGACCTCTGGGGCCAACGTCCTGACTTTC. The rearrangement uses TRBV6-5 and TRBJ2-6, with a weak D call TRBD1 (6 bases). This CDR3 spans 17 amino acids. CDR1 MNHEY and CDR2 SVGAGI come from the germline V gene. V dropped 5 bases and J dropped 0 bases, with 14 bases sitting between them.

This clonotype was observed at least ten times. The V call is TRBV5-5, the J call TRBJ1-2; 8 bases are a match to TRBD1. Trimming took 0 bases from V and 6 from J; bases not matched to a gene: 13. Germline V gene lookup returns CDR1 SGHKS and CDR2 YYEKEE (reference sequence). The CDR3 sequence is 17 residues long. The CDR3 spells CASSLVTGGFTTDGYTF. The CDR3 DNA is TGTGCCAGCAGCTTGGTTACAGGGGGGTTTACCACCGATGGCTACACCTTC.

This clonotype appeared a single time. Its ends do not fully match the called genes, so a read error is possible. This sequence joins TRBV10-3 and TRBJ1-3; no firm D call. Germline V CDR1 and CDR2: ENHRY, SYGVKD. This CDR3 spans 14 amino acids. The CDR3 DNA sequence: TGTTCCACCCGGATGGGCGTAACTGGAAACTCCATATATTTT. As protein: CSTRMGVTGNSIYF.

Ten or more counts support this clonotype. The rearrangement links TRBV29-1 to TRBJ2-1; a weak D match, TRBD2 (6 bases). This CDR3 contains 12 residues. Trimming removed 6 bases from V and 0 bases from J, with 6 bases in between. Germline-derived CDR1 and CDR2 are SQVTM and ANQGSEA. The CDR3 nucleotides read TGCAGCGTCGGGAGCTCCTACAATGAGCAGTTCTTC. It encodes CSVGSSYNEQFF.

This clonotype was counted at least ten times. The rearrangement links TRBV20-1 to TRBJ1-6; 7 bases fit TRBD1. J lost 7 bases, V lost 1 base, and 4 bases had no gene match. CDR1 is DFQATT and CDR2 is SNEGSKA in the germline V gene (reference sequence). The CDR3 has 14 residues. This CDR3 is CSARVGQQNSPLHF. The CDR3 bases are TGCAGTGCTAGAGTGGGACAGCAAAATTCACCCCTCCACTTT.

This clonotype was seen at least ten times. The chain combines TRBV4-3 with TRBJ2-7, with TRBD1 identical over 8 bases. V lost 5 bases, J lost 3 bases, and 6 bases stayed unmatched. Germline V gives CDR1 LGHNA, CDR2 YSLEER. CDR3 size: 14 residues. The CDR3 sequence is CASSSGTGLYEQYF. The CDR3 DNA sequence: TGCGCCAGCAGCTCTGGGACAGGACTCTACGAGCAGTACTTC.

This clonotype appeared many times. The V and J genes are TRBV7-8 and TRBJ2-7; TRBD1 matches 7 bases. This CDR3 is 14 amino acids long. J was trimmed by 7 bases and V by 0 bases; bases with no gene match: 6. The germline V gene has CDR1 SGHVS and CDR2 FQNEAQ. Here the CDR3 reads CASSLAVRGREQYF. In DNA, the CDR3 is TGTGCCAGCAGCTTAGCCGTTAGGGGGCGGGAGCAGTACTTC. The full variable domain, its missing parts supplied by reference TRBV7-8 and TRBJ2-7, is GAGVSQSPRYKVAKRGQDVALRCDPISGHVSLFWYQQALGQGPEFLTYFQNEAQLDKSGLPSDRFFAERPEGSVSTLKIQRTQQEDSAVYLCASSLAVRGREQYFGPGTRLTVT.

This clonotype has a count of ten or more. This rearrangement joins TRBV20-1 to TRBJ1-4, with D hard to call. The germline gives CDR1 DFQATT, CDR2 SNEGSKA (reference sequence). V was clipped by 0 bases and J by 0 bases, with 2 bases between them. This CDR3 has 13 residues. The CDR3 DNA is TGCAGTGCTAGAGAACCAACTAATGAAAAACTGTTTTTT. It is translated as CSAREPTNEKLFF.

This clonotype was found a few times. This rearrangement joins TRBV20-1 to TRBJ1-5; D unresolved. CDR1 DFQATT and CDR2 SNEGSKA come from the germline V gene (reference sequence). The germline V and J ends were trimmed by 0 bases and 11 bases, with 11 bases remaining between them. The CDR3 sequence is 12 residues long. The chain's CDR3 is CSARDQVEAQHF. In DNA, the CDR3 is TGCAGTGCTAGAGATCAGGTCGAGGCCCAGCATTTT.

The chain is built from TRBV20-1 and TRBJ2-7; TRBD2 might be the D (5 bases). Trimming shortened V by 0 bases and J by 2 bases, and 11 bases separated the two germline ends. In germline, CDR1 is DFQATT, CDR2 SNEGSKA (reference sequence). The CDR3 consists of 14 residues. CDR3 protein: CSAREGMGAYEQYF. Here the CDR3 DNA reads TGCAGTGCTAGAGAAGGGATGGGAGCCTACGAGCAGTACTTC.

This clonotype was detected ten times or more. This chain uses TRBV10-3 with TRBJ1-2; weak D call: TRBD1 (5 bases). CDR1 ENHRY and CDR2 SYGVKD come from the germline V gene. Trimming left V 10 bases short and J 3 bases short, with 15 bases between. This CDR3 region has 13 residues. The CDR3 is CATGEGLYYGYTF. As DNA, the CDR3 is TGTGCCACCGGAGAGGGGCTCTACTATGGCTACACCTTC.

Only one count was recorded for this clonotype. This chain connects TRBV7-2 to TRBJ2-1, with D uncertain. The germline gives CDR1 SGHTA, CDR2 FQGNSA. The CDR3 is 12 amino acids. Trimming shortened V by 0 bases and J by 9 bases, and 6 bases separated the two germline ends. The CDR3 DNA sequence: TGTGCCAGCAGCTTAGCGGGTGTTGAGCAGTTCTTC. This translates into CASSLAGVEQFF.

This clonotype occurred many times. This chain joins TRBV9 and TRBJ1-1, with a tentative D call TRBD1 (5 bases). There are 17 residues in the CDR3. Germline V lookup: CDR1 SGDLS, CDR2 YYNGEE. Trimming pared 2 bases from V and 1 base from J, leaving 18 bases between. CDR3 sequence: CASSVGTVVHRNTEAFF. In nucleotides, the CDR3 is TGTGCCAGCAGCGTTGGGACCGTGGTTCACCGGAACACTGAAGCTTTCTTT.

Only a few counts were recorded for this clonotype. This chain links TRBV12-3 or TRBV12-4 with TRBJ2-7; D is unclear. The CDR3 sequence is 12 residues long. Trimming removed 6 bases from V and 4 bases from J, with 10 bases in between. This CDR3 is CASSDWTYEQYF. CDR3 in DNA: TGTGCCAGCAGCGACTGGACGTACGAGCAGTACTTC.

In this sample, this clonotype turned up many times. This sequence joins TRBV10-3 and TRBJ2-1; 10 nucleotides align to TRBD2. CDR1 and CDR2 (germline): ENHRY, SYGVKD. This CDR3 contains 16 residues. V lost 8 bases and J lost 0; bases outside the gene matches: 7. The CDR3 DNA reads as TGTGCCATCTCTCCGGGACTAGCGATCTCCTACAATGAGCAGTTCTTC. It is translated as CAISPGLAISYNEQFF.

This clonotype was detected many times. This sequence joins TRBV10-3 and TRBJ2-5; D tentatively reads TRBD1 or TRBD2 (5 bases each). V dropped 6 bases and J dropped 4 bases, with 15 bases sitting between them. Per the germline V gene, CDR1 is ENHRY and CDR2 is SYGVKD. This CDR3 has 14 amino acids. CDR3 DNA sequence: TGTGCCATCAGACGGGACGGATCTCGAGAGACCCAGTACTTC. Its translation is CAIRRDGSRETQYF.